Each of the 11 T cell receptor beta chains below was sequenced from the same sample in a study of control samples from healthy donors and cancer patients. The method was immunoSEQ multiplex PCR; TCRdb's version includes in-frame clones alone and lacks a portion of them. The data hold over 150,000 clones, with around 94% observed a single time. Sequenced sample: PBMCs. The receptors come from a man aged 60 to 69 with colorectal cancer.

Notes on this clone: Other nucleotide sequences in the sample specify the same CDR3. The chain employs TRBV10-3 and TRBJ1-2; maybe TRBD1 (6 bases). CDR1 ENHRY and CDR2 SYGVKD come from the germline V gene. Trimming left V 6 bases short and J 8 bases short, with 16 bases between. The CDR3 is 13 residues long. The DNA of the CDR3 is TGTGCCATCAGGGGGGGGCAGGGGTCCGGCTACACCTTC. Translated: CAIRGGQGSGYTF.

CDR3 bases: TGCGCCAGCAGCCCAGGGACAGCGCAAGAGACCCAGTACTTC. Protein product: CASSPGTAQETQYF. This chain connects TRBV5-1 to TRBJ2-5; 7 bases agree with TRBD1. The CDR3 covers 14 residues. J was trimmed by 2 bases and V by 4 bases; bases with no gene match: 5. Germline V lookup: CDR1 SGHRS, CDR2 YFSETQ.

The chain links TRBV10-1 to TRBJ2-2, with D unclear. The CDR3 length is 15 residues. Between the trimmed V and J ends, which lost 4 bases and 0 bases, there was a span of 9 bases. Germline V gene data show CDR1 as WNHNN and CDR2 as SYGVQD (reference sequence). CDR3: CASSVGQANTGELFF. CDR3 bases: TGCGCCAGCAGTGTCGGGCAAGCGAACACCGGGGAGCTGTTTTTT.

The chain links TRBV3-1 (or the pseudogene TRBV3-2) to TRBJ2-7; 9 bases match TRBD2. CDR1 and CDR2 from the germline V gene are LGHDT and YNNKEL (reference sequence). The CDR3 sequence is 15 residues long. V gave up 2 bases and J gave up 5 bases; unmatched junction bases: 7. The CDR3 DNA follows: TGTGCCAGCAGCCAAACCTCTAGCGGGGTCGACGAGCAGTACTTC. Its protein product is CASSQTSSGVDEQYF.

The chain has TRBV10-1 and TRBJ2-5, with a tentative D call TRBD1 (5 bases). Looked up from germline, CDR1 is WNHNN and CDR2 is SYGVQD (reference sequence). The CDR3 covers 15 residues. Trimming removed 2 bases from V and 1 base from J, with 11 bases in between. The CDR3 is CASSEGDRIQETQYF. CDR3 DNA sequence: TGCGCCAGCAGTGAGGGAGACAGAATCCAAGAGACCCAGTACTTC.

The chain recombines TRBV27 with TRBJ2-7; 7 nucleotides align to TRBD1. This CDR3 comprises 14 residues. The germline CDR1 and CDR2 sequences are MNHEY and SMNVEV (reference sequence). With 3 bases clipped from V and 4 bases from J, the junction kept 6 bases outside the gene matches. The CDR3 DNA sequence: TGTGCCAGCAGTTTTATGGACAGGCCATACGAGCAGTACTTC. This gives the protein CASSFMDRPYEQYF.

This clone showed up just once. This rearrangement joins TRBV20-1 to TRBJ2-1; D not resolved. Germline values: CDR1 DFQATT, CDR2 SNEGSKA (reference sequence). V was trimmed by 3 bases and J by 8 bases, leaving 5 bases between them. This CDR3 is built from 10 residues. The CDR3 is CSASVYEQFF. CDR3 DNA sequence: TGCAGTGCTAGTGTTTATGAGCAGTTCTTC.

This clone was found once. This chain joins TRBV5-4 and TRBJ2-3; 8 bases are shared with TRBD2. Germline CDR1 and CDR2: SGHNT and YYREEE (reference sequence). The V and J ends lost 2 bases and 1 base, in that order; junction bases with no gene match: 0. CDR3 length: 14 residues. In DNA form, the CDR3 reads TGTGCCAGCAGCTTTAGCGGGGGCACAGATACGCAGTATTTT. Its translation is CASSFSGGTDTQYF.

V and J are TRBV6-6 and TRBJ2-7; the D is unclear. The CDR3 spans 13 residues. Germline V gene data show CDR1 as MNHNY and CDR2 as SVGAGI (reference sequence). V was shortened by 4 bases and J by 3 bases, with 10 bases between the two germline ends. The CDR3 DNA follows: TGTGCCAGCAGTTCCCCCACCCGCTACGAGCAGTACTTC. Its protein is CASSSPTRYEQYF.

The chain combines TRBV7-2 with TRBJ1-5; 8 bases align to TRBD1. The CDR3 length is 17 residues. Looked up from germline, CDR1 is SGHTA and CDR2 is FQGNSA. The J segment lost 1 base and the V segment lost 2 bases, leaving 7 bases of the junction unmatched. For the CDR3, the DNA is TGTGCCAGCAGCTTATCCACCGGGACAGGAAGCAATCAGCCCCAGCATTTT. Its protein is CASSLSTGTGSNQPQHF.

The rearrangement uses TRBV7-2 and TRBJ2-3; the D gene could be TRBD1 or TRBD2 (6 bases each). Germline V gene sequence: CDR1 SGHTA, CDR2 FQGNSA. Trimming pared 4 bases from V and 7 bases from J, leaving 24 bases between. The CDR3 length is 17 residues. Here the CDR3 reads CASSSLGVGGRGNTQYF. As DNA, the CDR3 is TGTGCCAGCAGCTCACTAGGAGTGGGGGGCCGAGGAAATACGCAGTATTTT.